The sequence of this T cell receptor (beta chain) was determined in a study of blood T cells in healthy people across ages. The germline V and J ends were trimmed by 8 bases and 5 bases, with 22 bases remaining between them. The germline V gene encodes CDR1 MDHEN and CDR2 SYDVKM. The CDR3 is made up of 16 amino acids. The study drew donors from healthy Caucasian individuals in Russia aged roughly 6 to 90. The authors ran a second PCR of 7 to 11 cycles using a sample-barcoded 5' primer and a J-beta primer mix. TCRdb processed the 5' RACE reads anew with MiXCR; each CDR3 protein has one entry. The table includes roughly 2 million distinct CDR3 sequences, around half detected once.

The specimen was blood. This chain uses TRBV28 with TRBJ2-1; D may be TRBD1 (5 bases). The TCR was taken from a woman aged 40 to 55 in good health. The CDR3 nucleotides are TGTGCCAGCGGTAAAATCACAGGCGCGGTTAACAATGAGCAGTTCTTC. Its translation: CASGKITGAVNNEQFF.